This T cell receptor (beta chain) stems from a study of blood T cell repertoires in COVID-19. This clone was picked up one time. Sequencing was performed with immunoSEQ multiplex PCR; in TCRdb, only in-frame clones are kept and a portion is missing. Of a few hundred thousand clones listed, roughly 88% are singletons. There are 14 residues in the CDR3. Germline loops: CDR1 MNHEY, CDR2 SVGAGI. Trimming took 6 bases from V and 6 from J, leaving 15 bases between them. This receptor was identified in a woman in her 40s who had been exposed to COVID-19. Sequenced material: PBMCs or T cells enriched from blood (not recorded which). V is TRBV6-5 and J is TRBJ1-5; D perhaps matches TRBD1 (5 bases). The CDR3 nucleotides are TGTGCCAGCAGACTCGTCGGGGGTAGTCAGCCCCAGCATTTT. Translation gives CASRLVGGSQPQHF.